The clone carrying this TCR beta chain was seen more than once but under ten times. Its specificity is unknown. The CDR3 is made up of 12 amino acids. V was trimmed by 8 bases and J by 1 base, leaving 8 bases between them. Germline V gene sequence: CDR1 MGHRA, CDR2 YSYEKL. The data derive from a study of early T cells in non-severe SARS-CoV-2 infection. Study-wide background: Bulk RNA taken from unsorted whole blood was sequenced, leaving chains unpaired.

TCRdb re-called the 5' RACE reads through MiXCR, storing one row per CDR3 protein. The sample includes approximately 80,000 distinct CDR3 sequences, around 11% of them seen just once. Study results and caveats: The study's VDJdb matching favored anti-spike CD8 responses and missed private and CD4 specificities.

This TCR derives from an adult who was a healthcare worker with PCR-confirmed SARS-CoV-2 infection or an uninfected control (not recorded which). This specimen consisted of whole blood, obtained at baseline. The rearrangement joins TRBV4-1 to TRBJ2-5, with D unclear. The CDR3 here is CASRDFQETQYF. DNA for the CDR3: TGCGCCAGCCGCGACTTCCAAGAGACCCAGTACTTC.